This T cell receptor (beta chain) stems from a study of identical twins. Notes on the study in general: Cross-sectional statistical analysis, not tracking of the same donors, underpinned the conclusions. Modeled out-of-frame TCR alpha sharing in monozygotic twins fell below observed levels. Memory repertoires lacked the insertion deficit that abundant cord blood beta clonotypes showed.

This clonotype was recorded many times. Antigen unknown. V was trimmed by 6 bases and J by 5 bases, leaving 19 bases between them. CDR3 length: 14 amino acids. The germline V gene encodes CDR1 SQVTM and CDR2 ANQGSEA. TCRdb itself ran the 5' RACE reads through MiXCR, one entry per CDR3 protein. The table shows around 670,000 distinct CDR3 sequences, with roughly 6% occurring only once. The sequence came from a man aged 18 to 29 in good health. The chain recombines TRBV29-1 with TRBJ2-5, with D perhaps being TRBD1 or TRBD2 (6 bases each). Sequences were obtained from naive T cells sorted from blood. In DNA form, the CDR3 reads TGCAGCGTAAGCCGGGGGCTAGCCCGCGAGACCCAGTACTTC. It specifies CSVSRGLARETQYF.